This T cell receptor beta chain was captured in a study of radiation and T cells in renal cell carcinoma. Study findings and constraints: Top tumor clonotypes rose in blood 2 weeks post-radiation, then contracted.

Per germline, CDR1 SGDLS and CDR2 YYNGEE. V trimming: 0 bases; J trimming: 1 base; junction bases outside the gene matches: 3. The CDR3 has 15 amino acids. Clones were read by immunoSEQ multiplex PCR, and TCRdb kept only the in-frame ones, dropping some. The sample records more than 95,000 clones, about four fifths being singletons. The time point is: baseline pretreatment blood. Treatment described: 15 Gy SBRT to primary tumor, nephrectomy 4 weeks later. Notes on this clone: Its antigen is undetermined.

This sequence was found in a woman aged 55-70 years with renal cell carcinoma. The chain is built from TRBV9 and TRBJ1-1; 7 nucleotides line up with TRBD1. Material: blood, obtained from a patient whose treatment included radiotherapy and nephrectomy. This CDR3 reads CASSVATGRNTEAFF. Written as DNA, the CDR3 is TGTGCCAGCAGCGTAGCGACAGGGAGGAACACTGAAGCTTTCTTT.